This paragraph reports one T cell receptor (beta chain). Its antigen remains unidentified. Qualities for individual bases were not recorded, and no much larger clone is one base off. In light of the paper, this sample's time point label describes: approximately eleven months on ibrutinib. For TCR beta library preparation, roughly 2 micrograms of genomic DNA were extracted from the cryopreserved PBMCs. Longitudinal blood samples from CLL patients on ibrutinib monotherapy were analyzed using high-throughput TCR beta sequencing. The patients took part in an open-label, single-center phase 2 trial of ibrutinib monotherapy. These data are taken from a study of cytotoxic CD8 clonotypes in ibrutinib-treated CLL (dated by TCRdb to the early 2020s). About the investigation overall: In this cohort, 15 patients were treatment-naive and about a dozen were relapsed/refractory, while 17 to 18 had unmutated IGHV. Responses were partial in some 24 patients and complete in 2; after median 68 months follow-up, roughly 14 stayed in remission and approximately twelve progressed. Response samples were obtained after a median of around eleven months of treatment, with a range of roughly 6 to 36 months. An average of about 260,000 productive templates and approximately 90,000 productive rearrangements was obtained per sample. Of the 70 to 90 people in the trial, approximately 28 had longitudinal samples available. Cryopreserved peripheral blood mononuclear cells were collected before treatment, at response, and at either disease progression or sustained remission. Patients were still on ibrutinib when every remission and progressive disease sample was collected. Findings and caveats that apply to the study as a whole: Lymph node repertoires were not examined, and the timing of sampling was not matched between patients in sustained remission and those whose disease progressed. Public clonotypes were rare and either contracted or stayed stable during treatment, and the rise in clonality at ibrutinib response reflected the expansion of private clonotypes. Baseline clonality was found to be higher than that of age-matched healthy donors and was strongly correlated with circulating CD8+ T-cell counts. Clonality rose at ibrutinib response, remained stable during sustained remission, and dropped back toward baseline at progression.

The goal of deep resolution MiSeq sequencing was a depth between 1 in 1 million and 1 in 200,000 T cells, and coverage averaged 10x per clonotype. TCR beta libraries were generated with the immunoSEQ hsTCRB Kit. The study's processing was this. Data were analyzed with ImmunoSEQ Data Assistant and ImmunoSEQ Analyzer, with V, D and J genes assigned per IMGT definitions. Clonality was computed as one minus normalized Shannon entropy of productive rearrangement frequencies, ranging from 0 to 1. Only overrepresented clonotypes making up at least 0.05% of the repertoire of each patient were included in the public clonotype analysis. Some twelve age-matched healthy donor repertoires from immuneACCESS were used as controls for clonality. What TCRdb holds here is the immuneACCESS table cut down to in-frame rearrangements. Part of the clones is not present; checked against another copy, under half of the missing clones reflect an unresolved V gene, and the others are unexplained. V and J calls and clone size are as listed in that table; D and trimming were resolved from the DNA. For this sample the table gives under 150,000 clones, of which approximately 90% were detected only once. 11% of the sample is held by the ten biggest clonotypes.

The sequence derives from a human donor with chronic lymphocytic leukemia. The material sequenced was PBMCs, taken after 12 months of ibrutinib treatment.

The nucleotide sequence reads as follows: TGTGCCAGCAGCTCCCCGGGACTAGCATCTCCCCAGTACTTC. The encoded protein is CASSSPGLASPQYF. This chain is built from TRBV5-4 and TRBJ2-5; TRBD2 agrees with 9 junctional bases. From a lookup of the germline V gene (reference sequence), CDR1 and CDR2 are SGHNT and YYREEE. The CDR3 has 14 amino acids, counting the end cysteine and phenylalanine. Of all the DNA, just the CDR3 is kept, 42 bases in frame from base 1. The junction shows trimming of 3 bases on V and 9 bases on J, and the gene matches do not reach 9 bases of it. Reference TRBV5-4 and TRBJ2-5 proteins supply the regions before and after the CDR3; the full variable domain is: ETGVTQSPTHLIKTRGQQVTLRCSSQSGHNTVSWYQQALGQGPQFIFQYYREEENGRGNFPPRFSGLQFPNYSSELNVNALELDDSALYLCASSSPGLASPQYFGPGTRLLVL.